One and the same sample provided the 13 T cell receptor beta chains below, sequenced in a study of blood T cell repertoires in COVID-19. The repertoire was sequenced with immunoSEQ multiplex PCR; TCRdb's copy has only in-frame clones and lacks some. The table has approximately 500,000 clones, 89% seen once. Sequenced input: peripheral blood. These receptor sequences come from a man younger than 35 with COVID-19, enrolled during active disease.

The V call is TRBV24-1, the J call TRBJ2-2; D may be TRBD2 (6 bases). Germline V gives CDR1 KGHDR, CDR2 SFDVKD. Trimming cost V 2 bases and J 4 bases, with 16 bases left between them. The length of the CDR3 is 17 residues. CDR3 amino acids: CATSDSSAGLPTGELFF. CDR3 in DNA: TGTGCCACCAGTGATTCATCGGCGGGACTTCCCACCGGGGAGCTGTTTTTT.

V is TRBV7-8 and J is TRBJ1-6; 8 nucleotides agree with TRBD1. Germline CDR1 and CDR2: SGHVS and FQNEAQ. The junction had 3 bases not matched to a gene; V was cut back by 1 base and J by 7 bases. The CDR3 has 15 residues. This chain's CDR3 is CASSLGDRGNSPLHF. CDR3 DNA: TGTGCCAGCAGCTTAGGCGACAGGGGAAATTCACCCCTCCACTTT.

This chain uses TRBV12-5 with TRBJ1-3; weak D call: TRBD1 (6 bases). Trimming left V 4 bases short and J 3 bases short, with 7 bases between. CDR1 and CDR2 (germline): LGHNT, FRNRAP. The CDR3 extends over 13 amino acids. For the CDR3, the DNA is TGTGCTAGTGGTTCGACAGGTGGAAACACCATATATTTT. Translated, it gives CASGSTGGNTIYF.

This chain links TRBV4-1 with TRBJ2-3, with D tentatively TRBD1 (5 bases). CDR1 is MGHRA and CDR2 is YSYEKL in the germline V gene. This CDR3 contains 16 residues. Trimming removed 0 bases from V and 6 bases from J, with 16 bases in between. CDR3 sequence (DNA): TGCGCCAGCAGCCAAGATAAAGGGGCGCTTTCCGATACGCAGTATTTT. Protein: CASSQDKGALSDTQYF.

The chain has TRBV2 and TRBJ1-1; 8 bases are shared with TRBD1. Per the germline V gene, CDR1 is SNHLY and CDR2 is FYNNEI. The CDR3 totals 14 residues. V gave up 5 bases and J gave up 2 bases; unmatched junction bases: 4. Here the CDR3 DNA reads TGTGCCAGCAGTCCTGACAGGGGTAACACTGAAGCTTTCTTT. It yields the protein CASSPDRGNTEAFF. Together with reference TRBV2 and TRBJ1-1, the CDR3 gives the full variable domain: EPEVTQTPSHQVTQMGQEVILRCVPISNHLYFYWYRQILGQKVEFLVSFYNNEISEKSEIFDDQFSVERPDGSNFTLKIRSTKLEDSAMYFCASSPDRGNTEAFFGQGTRLTVV.

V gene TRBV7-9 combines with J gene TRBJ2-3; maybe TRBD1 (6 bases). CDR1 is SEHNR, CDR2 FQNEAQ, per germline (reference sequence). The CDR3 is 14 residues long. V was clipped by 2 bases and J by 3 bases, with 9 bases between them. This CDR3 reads CASSLRGLTDTQYF. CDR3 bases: TGTGCCAGCAGCTTAAGGGGGTTAACAGATACGCAGTATTTT.

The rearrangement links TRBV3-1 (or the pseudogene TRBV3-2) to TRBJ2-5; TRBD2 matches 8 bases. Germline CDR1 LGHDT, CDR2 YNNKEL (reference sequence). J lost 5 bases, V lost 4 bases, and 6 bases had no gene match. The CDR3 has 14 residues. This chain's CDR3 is CASSPGTRTETQYF. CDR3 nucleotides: TGTGCCAGCAGCCCCGGGACTAGAACGGAGACCCAGTACTTC.

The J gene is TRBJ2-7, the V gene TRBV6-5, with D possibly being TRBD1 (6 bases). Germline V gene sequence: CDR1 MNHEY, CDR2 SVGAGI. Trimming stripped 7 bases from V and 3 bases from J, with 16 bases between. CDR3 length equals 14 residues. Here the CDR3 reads CASTVTGQNYEQYF. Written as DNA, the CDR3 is TGTGCCAGCACGGTGACAGGCCAGAACTACGAGCAGTACTTC.

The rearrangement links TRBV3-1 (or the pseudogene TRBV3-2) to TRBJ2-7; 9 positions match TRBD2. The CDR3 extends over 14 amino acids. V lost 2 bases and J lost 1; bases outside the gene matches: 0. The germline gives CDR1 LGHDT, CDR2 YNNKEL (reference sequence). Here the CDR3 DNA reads TGTGCCAGCAGCCAAACTAGCGGGTCCTACGAGCAGTACTTC. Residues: CASSQTSGSYEQYF.

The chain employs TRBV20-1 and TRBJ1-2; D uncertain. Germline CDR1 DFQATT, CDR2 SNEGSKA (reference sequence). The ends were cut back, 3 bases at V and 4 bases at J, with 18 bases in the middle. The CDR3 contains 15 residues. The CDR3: CSASRSGPAGYGYTF. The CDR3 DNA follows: TGCAGTGCTAGTCGTTCCGGTCCTGCTGGCTATGGCTACACCTTC.

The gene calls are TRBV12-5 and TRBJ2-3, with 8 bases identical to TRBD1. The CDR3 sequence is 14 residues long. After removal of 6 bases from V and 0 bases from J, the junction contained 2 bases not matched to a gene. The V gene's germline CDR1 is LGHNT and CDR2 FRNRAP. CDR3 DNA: TGTGCTAGTGGCCGGGACAGGAGCACAGATACGCAGTATTTT. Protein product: CASGRDRSTDTQYF.

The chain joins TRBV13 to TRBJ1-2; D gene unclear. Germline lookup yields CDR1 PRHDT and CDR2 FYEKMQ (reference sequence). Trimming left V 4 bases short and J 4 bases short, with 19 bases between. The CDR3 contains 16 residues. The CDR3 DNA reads TGTGCCAGCAGCTCCTCAATGCGCCTTAAATTCTATGGCTACACCTTC. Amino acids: CASSSSMRLKFYGYTF.

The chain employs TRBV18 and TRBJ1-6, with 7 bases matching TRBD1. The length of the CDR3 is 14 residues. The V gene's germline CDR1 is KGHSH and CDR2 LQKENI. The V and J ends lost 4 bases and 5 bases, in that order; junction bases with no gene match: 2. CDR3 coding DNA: TGTGCCAGCTCACAACAGGGGAATAATTCACCCCTCCACTTT. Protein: CASSQQGNNSPLHF.